This T cell receptor beta chain was found in a study of blood T cells in healthy people across ages. V was cut by 2 bases and J by 4 bases, with 11 bases left in between. CDR3 length: 14 amino acids. Findings and limits, study-wide: As age increased, TCR beta diversity per million T cells fell in a roughly linear fashion. Long-lived and aged donors differed, with more naive CD4+ cells and higher diversity in the long-lived.

With regard to this clonotype: Its antigen is unknown.

A second PCR, run for about 6 to 11 cycles, used a sample-barcoded 5' primer plus a J-beta primer mix. TCRdb itself ran the 5' RACE reads through MiXCR, one entry per CDR3 protein. Among 550,000 to 800,000 distinct CDR3 sequences, roughly 32% were seen once, and the ten largest hold 15%. The receptor was isolated from a woman older than 75 in good health. This rearrangement joins TRBV12-3 or TRBV12-4 to TRBJ1-2, with unresolved D. The sample comprised blood. CDR3 coding DNA: TGTGCCAGCAGTTTATCGGCCGCGGTCTATGGCTACACCTTC. Translated, it gives CASSLSAAVYGYTF.